The 14 T cell receptor beta chains listed next were all sequenced from one sample in a study of CD8 T cells in Susac syndrome. An input of roughly 0.5 to 1 ug of RNA was subjected to reverse transcription using random hexamers. MiXCR, run by TCRdb on the immunoSEQ multiplex PCR reads, gives a single entry per CDR3 protein. This sample has 70,000 to 100,000 distinct CDR3 sequences, with roughly 96% found just once. Material: CD8+ T cells from PBMCs. These TCRs come from a human donor with Susac syndrome.

J is TRBJ1-1 and V is TRBV20-1, with D maybe TRBD1 (5 bases). Trimming shortened V by 6 bases and J by 1 base, and 9 bases separated the two germline ends. Germline V gives CDR1 DFQATT, CDR2 SNEGSKA (reference sequence). The CDR3 has 12 residues. The CDR3 reads CSARDWNTEAFF. The CDR3 region has the DNA TGCAGTGCACGGGACTGGAACACTGAAGCTTTCTTT.

The V and J genes are TRBV2 and TRBJ2-1, with D unresolved. The CDR3 runs 14 residues. The V and J ends lost 0 bases and 7 bases respectively, with 10 bases between them. Looked up from germline, CDR1 is SNHLY and CDR2 is FYNNEI. The chain's CDR3 is CASSEARTRNEQFF. For the CDR3, the DNA is TGTGCCAGCAGTGAAGCCCGAACCAGGAATGAGCAGTTCTTC.

The chain uses TRBV30 and TRBJ2-7, with D maybe TRBD2 (7 bases). V was pared by 7 bases and J by 6 bases, with 16 bases between. CDR3 size: 12 residues. Per germline, CDR1 GTSNPN and CDR2 SVGIG (reference sequence). The CDR3 region has the DNA TGTGCCTCTGGAGAGGGGGGGGGCGAGCAGTACTTC. This encodes CASGEGGGEQYF.

The J gene is TRBJ2-7, the V gene TRBV4-3; unclear D gene. The CDR3 runs 13 residues. Germline CDR1 and CDR2: LGHNA and YSLEER. V was shortened by 0 bases and J by 0 bases, with 3 bases between the two germline ends. The CDR3 coding sequence is TGCGCCAGCAGCCAAGATCGCTCCTACGAGCAGTACTTC. Translated: CASSQDRSYEQYF.

The chain has TRBV24-1 and TRBJ2-2; a weak D match, TRBD1 (5 bases). The CDR3 consists of 16 residues. CDR1 and CDR2 from the germline V gene are KGHDR and SFDVKD. With 3 bases removed from V and 5 bases from J, the gap between germline ends came to 15 bases. Here the CDR3 reads CATSDKGLGRTGELFF. CDR3 DNA: TGTGCCACCAGTGATAAAGGGCTGGGGCGTACCGGGGAGCTGTTTTTT.

This chain joins TRBV20-1 and TRBJ2-3, with 7 nucleotides matching TRBD2. This CDR3 has 16 residues. Germline trimming cut 2 bases from V and 0 bases from J; bases unmatched to any gene: 8. Germline loops: CDR1 DFQATT, CDR2 SNEGSKA (reference sequence). CDR3: CSARPLADFSTDTQYF. The CDR3 nucleotides are TGCAGTGCTAGACCTCTAGCGGACTTTAGCACAGATACGCAGTATTTT.

The CDR3 sequence: CAIGLGAYQETQYF. The CDR3 region has the DNA TGTGCCATCGGGCTGGGAGCCTACCAAGAGACCCAGTACTTC. V usage is TRBV10-3 and J usage is TRBJ2-5; D perhaps matches TRBD2 (5 bases). Germline V gene lookup returns CDR1 ENHRY and CDR2 SYGVKD. The CDR3 spans 14 residues. The V end was cut by 8 bases, the J end by 0 bases, with 13 bases between.

CDR3 protein: CASSSAGPAKNIQYF. The CDR3 DNA reads TGTGCCAGCAGCTCAGCGGGACCAGCCAAAAACATTCAGTACTTC. The chain joins TRBV13 to TRBJ2-4; the match to TRBD2 covers 7 bases. The V gene end was trimmed by 4 bases and the J gene end by 0 bases; junction bases not matched to a gene: 3. Germline CDR1 and CDR2: PRHDT and FYEKMQ (reference sequence). The CDR3 sequence is 15 residues long.

V usage is TRBV7-8 and J usage is TRBJ2-1, with 11 bases identical to TRBD2. Germline CDR1 SGHVS, CDR2 FQNEAQ. The trim removed 1 base at V and 4 bases at J, leaving 6 bases unmatched. The CDR3 sequence is 17 residues long. CDR3 loop: CASSLVRASGRYNEQFF. CDR3 nucleotide sequence: TGTGCCAGCAGCTTAGTGAGGGCTAGCGGGAGGTACAATGAGCAGTTCTTC. The complete variable domain, with remaining parts taken from reference TRBV7-8 and TRBJ2-1, reads GAGVSQSPRYKVAKRGQDVALRCDPISGHVSLFWYQQALGQGPEFLTYFQNEAQLDKSGLPSDRFFAERPEGSVSTLKIQRTQQEDSAVYLCASSLVRASGRYNEQFFGPGTRLTVL.

The genes are TRBV5-6 and TRBJ2-5; 10 nucleotides line up with TRBD1. The junction had 3 bases not matched to a gene; V was cut back by 2 bases and J by 5 bases. Germline values: CDR1 SGHDT, CDR2 YYEEEE. The CDR3 extends over 14 amino acids. CDR3 nucleotides: TGTGCCAGCAGCTTCGGGACAGGGGACGAGACCCAGTACTTC. Residues: CASSFGTGDETQYF.

The chain recombines TRBV28 with TRBJ2-7; no definite D call. V was shortened by 2 bases and J by 5 bases, with 4 bases between the two germline ends. CDR1 is MDHEN and CDR2 is SYDVKM in the germline V gene. This CDR3 contains 11 residues. The CDR3 DNA follows: TGTGCCAGCAGTTTACAAGACGAGCAGTACTTC. It encodes CASSLQDEQYF.

V and J are TRBV4-3 and TRBJ2-7; D uncertain. V was pared by 5 bases and J by 5 bases, with 13 bases between. The CDR3 length is 13 residues. Germline V gives CDR1 LGHNA, CDR2 YSLEER. The CDR3 sequence is CASSVNVLDEQYF. The CDR3 nucleotides are TGCGCCAGCAGCGTTAACGTCTTGGACGAGCAGTACTTC.

This chain links TRBV7-9 with TRBJ2-3; 9 nucleotides align to TRBD1. This CDR3 has 18 amino acids. V trimming: 2 bases; J trimming: 0 bases; junction bases outside the gene matches: 9. The germline V gene encodes CDR1 SEHNR and CDR2 FQNEAQ (reference sequence). CDR3 loop: CASSLRRDGTGSTDTQYF. Written as DNA, the CDR3 is TGTGCCAGCAGCTTAAGGCGAGACGGGACAGGGAGCACAGATACGCAGTATTTT.

V is TRBV20-1 and J is TRBJ2-1; possibly TRBD1 for D (6 bases). Germline V lookup: CDR1 DFQATT, CDR2 SNEGSKA (reference sequence). With 4 bases removed from V and 1 base from J, the gap between germline ends came to 14 bases. The CDR3 sequence is 15 residues long. This CDR3 reads CSATLQGQSYNEQFF. CDR3 sequence (DNA): TGCAGTGCTACCCTGCAGGGACAATCCTACAATGAGCAGTTCTTC.